The rows below give T cell receptor beta chains drawn from one sample of a study of CD8 T cells in Susac syndrome. From the immunoSEQ multiplex PCR reads, TCRdb called clonotypes with MiXCR, one entry per CDR3 protein. Of about 66,000 distinct CDR3 sequences listed, just under 95% are singletons. What was sequenced was CD8+ T cells from PBMCs. The receptor set was obtained from a human donor with multiple sclerosis. CDR3s include the opening cysteine and the closing phenylalanine or tryptophan. Fields, in order: V gene, J gene, clone size, D gene, CDR3 DNA, CDR3 protein. A D gene is named only where the DNA matches it firmly. Clone size is shown for a subset of rows, as once, few, many or a class of expanded clone.

>TRBV15|TRBJ2-7|NA|NA
TGTGCCACCAGCAGAGATGCCAGGGGCATTGGGGACCACGAGCAGTACTTC
CATSRDARGIGDHEQYF
>TRBV4-2|TRBJ2-7|NA|TRBD1
TGTGCCAGCAGCCATTACAGGGGATCAGTGGACTTACCCTACGAGCAGTACTTC
CASSHYRGSVDLPYEQYF
>TRBV9|TRBJ2-1|NA|TRBD2
TGTGCCAGCAGTGTAGGGACTAGCTCCTACAATGAGCAGTTCTTC
CASSVGTSSYNEQFF
>TRBV5-1|TRBJ2-2|NA|NA
TGCGCCAGCAGCTTCGCGCTGGGTGTGGGGGAGCTGTTTTTT
CASSFALGVGELFF
>TRBV13|TRBJ2-7|once|TRBD1
TGTGCCAGCAGCTTTCGGACAGGGGGGCCTTACGAGCAGTACTTC
CASSFRTGGPYEQYF
>TRBV20-1|TRBJ2-1|NA|TRBD2
TGCAGTGCCTCGACTAGCGCACACAATGAGCAGTTCTTC
CSASTSAHNEQFF
>TRBV14|TRBJ2-3|NA|TRBD1
TGTGCCAGCTCCAACCGGGACAGCTATTTTGCAGATACGCAGTATTTT
CASSNRDSYFADTQYF
>TRBV9|TRBJ2-1|NA|NA
TGTGCCAGCAGCGCATTCCTCTCAGAGCAGTTCTTC
CASSAFLSEQFF
>TRBV6-2/TRBV6-3|TRBJ2-3|NA|NA
TGTGCCAGCAGTCTAAGGGGAAGCACAGATACGCAGTATTTT
CASSLRGSTDTQYF
>TRBV15|TRBJ2-5|NA|TRBD1
TGTGCCACCAGCAGTGTCACCGGGACAGACCAAGAGACCCAGTACTTC
CATSSVTGTDQETQYF
>TRBV3-1|TRBJ1-2|NA|NA
TGTGCCAGCAGCCACCGACAGGACGTTGCTAACTATGGCTACACCTTC
CASSHRQDVANYGYTF